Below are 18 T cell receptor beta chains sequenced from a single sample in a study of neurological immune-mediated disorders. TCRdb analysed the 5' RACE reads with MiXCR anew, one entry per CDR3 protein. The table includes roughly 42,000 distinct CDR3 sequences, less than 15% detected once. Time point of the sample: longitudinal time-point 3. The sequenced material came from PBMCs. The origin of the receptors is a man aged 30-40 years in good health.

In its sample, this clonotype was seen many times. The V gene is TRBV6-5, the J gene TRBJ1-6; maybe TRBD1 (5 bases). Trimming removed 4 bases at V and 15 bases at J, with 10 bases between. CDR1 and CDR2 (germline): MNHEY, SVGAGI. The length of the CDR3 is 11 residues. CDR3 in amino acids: CASSFAGLLHF. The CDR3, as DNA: TGTGCCAGCAGTTTCGCAGGGCTCCTCCACTTT.

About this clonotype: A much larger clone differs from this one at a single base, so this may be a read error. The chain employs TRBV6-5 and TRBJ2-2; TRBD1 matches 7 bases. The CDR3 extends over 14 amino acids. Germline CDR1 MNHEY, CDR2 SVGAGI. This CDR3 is CASRTGWDTGELVF. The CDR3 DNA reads TGTGCCAGCAGGACAGGGTGGGACACCGGGGAGCTGGTTTTT.

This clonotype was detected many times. CDR3 nucleotide sequence: TGCAGCGCCTCCGGACAGGGAGACTATGGCTACACCTTC. This encodes CSASGQGDYGYTF. The chain links TRBV29-1 to TRBJ1-2; 8 positions match TRBD1. CDR3 length: 13 residues. Germline loops: CDR1 SQVTM, CDR2 ANQGSEA. V was pared by 7 bases and J by 3 bases, with 7 bases of the junction left unmatched.

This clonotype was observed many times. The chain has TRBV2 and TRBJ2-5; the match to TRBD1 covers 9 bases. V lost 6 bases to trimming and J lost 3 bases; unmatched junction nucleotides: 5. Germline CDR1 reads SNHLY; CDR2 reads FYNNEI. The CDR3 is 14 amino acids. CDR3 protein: CASRARTGEETQYF. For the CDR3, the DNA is TGTGCCAGCAGAGCCAGGACAGGGGAAGAGACCCAGTACTTC.

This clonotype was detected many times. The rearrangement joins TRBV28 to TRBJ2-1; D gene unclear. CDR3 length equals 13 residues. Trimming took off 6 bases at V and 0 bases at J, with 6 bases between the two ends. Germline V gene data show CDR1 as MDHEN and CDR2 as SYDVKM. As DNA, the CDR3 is TGTGCCAGCAGAGGAAACTCCTACAATGAGCAGTTCTTC. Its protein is CASRGNSYNEQFF.

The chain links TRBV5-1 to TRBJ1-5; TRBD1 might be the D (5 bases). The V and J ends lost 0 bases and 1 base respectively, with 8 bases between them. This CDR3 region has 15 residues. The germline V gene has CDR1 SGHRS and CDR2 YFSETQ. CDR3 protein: CASSLEGTSNQPQHF. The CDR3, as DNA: TGCGCCAGCAGCTTGGAGGGGACCAGCAATCAGCCCCAGCATTTT.

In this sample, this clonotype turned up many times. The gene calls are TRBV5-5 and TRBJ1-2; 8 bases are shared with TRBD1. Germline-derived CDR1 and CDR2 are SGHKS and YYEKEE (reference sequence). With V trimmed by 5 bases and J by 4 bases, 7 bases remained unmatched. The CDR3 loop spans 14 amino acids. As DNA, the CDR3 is TGTGCCAGCAGTTCCGGGACAGGCTCCTATGGCTACACCTTC. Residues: CASSSGTGSYGYTF.

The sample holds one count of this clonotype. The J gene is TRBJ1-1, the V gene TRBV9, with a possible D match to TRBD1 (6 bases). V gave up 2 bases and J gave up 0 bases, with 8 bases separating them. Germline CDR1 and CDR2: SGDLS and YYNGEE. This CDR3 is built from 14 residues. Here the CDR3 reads CASSVGQMNTEAFF. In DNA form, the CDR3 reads TGTGCCAGCAGCGTTGGACAGATGAACACTGAAGCTTTCTTT. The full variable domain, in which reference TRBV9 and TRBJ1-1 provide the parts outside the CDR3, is DSGVTQTPKHLITATGQRVTLRCSPRSGDLSVYWYQQSLDQGLQFLIQYYNGEERAKGNILERFSAQQFPDLHSELNLSSLELGDSALYFCASSVGQMNTEAFFGQGTRLTVV.

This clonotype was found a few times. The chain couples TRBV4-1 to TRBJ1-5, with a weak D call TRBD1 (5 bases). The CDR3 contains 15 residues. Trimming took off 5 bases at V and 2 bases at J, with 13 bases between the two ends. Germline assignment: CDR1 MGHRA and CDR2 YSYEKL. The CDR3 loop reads CASSKGSGGNQPQHF. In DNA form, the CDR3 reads TGCGCCAGCAGCAAGGGTTCGGGGGGCAATCAGCCCCAGCATTTT.

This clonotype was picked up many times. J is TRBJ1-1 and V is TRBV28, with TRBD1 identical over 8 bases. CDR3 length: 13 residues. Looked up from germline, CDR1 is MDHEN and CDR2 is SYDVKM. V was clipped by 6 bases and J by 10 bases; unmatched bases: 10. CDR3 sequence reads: CASRIGQGLRAFF. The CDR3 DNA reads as TGTGCCAGCAGGATCGGACAGGGACTGAGAGCTTTCTTT.

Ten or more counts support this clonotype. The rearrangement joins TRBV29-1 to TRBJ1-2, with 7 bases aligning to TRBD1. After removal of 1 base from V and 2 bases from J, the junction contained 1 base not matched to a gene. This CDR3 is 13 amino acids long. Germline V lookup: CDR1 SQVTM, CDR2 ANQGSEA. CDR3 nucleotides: TGCAGCGTTGAAGGACAGGGAAACTATGGCTACACCTTC. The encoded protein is CSVEGQGNYGYTF.

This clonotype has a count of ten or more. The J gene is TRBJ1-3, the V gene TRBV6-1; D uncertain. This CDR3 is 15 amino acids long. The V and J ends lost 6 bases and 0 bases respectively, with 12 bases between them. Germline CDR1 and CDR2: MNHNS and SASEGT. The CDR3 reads CASRATPSSGNTIYF. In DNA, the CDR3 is TGTGCCAGCAGGGCGACACCGAGCTCTGGAAACACCATATATTTT.

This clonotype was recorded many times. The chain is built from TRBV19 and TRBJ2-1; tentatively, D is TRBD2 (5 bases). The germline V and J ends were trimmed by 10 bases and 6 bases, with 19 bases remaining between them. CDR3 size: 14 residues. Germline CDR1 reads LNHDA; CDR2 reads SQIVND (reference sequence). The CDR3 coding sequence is TGTGCCACCCTTTCTAGTGGGAGATCCAATGAGCAGTTCTTC. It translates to CATLSSGRSNEQFF.

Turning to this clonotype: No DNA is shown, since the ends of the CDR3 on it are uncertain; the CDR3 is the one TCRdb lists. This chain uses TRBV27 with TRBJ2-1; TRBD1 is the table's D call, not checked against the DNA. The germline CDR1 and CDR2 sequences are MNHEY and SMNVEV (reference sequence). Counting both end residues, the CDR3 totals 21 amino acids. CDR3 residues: CASSIRQGGEQYFGPGNEQFF.

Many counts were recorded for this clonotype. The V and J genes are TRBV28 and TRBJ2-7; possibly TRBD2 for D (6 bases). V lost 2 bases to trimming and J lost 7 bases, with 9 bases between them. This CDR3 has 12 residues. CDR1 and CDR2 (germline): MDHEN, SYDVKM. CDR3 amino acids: CASSLMGGEQYF. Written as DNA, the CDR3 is TGTGCCAGCAGTTTAATGGGGGGAGAGCAGTACTTC.

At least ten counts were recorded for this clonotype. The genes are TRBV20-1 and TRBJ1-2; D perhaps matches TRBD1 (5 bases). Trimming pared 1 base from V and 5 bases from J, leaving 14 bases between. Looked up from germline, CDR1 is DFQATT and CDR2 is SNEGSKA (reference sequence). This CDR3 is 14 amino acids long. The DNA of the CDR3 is TGCAGTGCTAGAGGCGACAGCCAAGGGTATGGCTACACCTTC. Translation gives CSARGDSQGYGYTF.

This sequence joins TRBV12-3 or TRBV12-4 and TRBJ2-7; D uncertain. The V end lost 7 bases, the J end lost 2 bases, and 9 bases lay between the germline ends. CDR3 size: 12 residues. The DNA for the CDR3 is TGTGCCAGCACCGTTGGGACCTACGAGCAGTACTTC. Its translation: CASTVGTYEQYF.

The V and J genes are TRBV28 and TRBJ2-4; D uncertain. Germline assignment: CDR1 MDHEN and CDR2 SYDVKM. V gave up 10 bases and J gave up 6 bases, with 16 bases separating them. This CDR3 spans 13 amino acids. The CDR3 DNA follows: TGTGCCACCGTAGTAGGGAATTTAAACATTCAGTACTTC. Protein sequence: CATVVGNLNIQYF.